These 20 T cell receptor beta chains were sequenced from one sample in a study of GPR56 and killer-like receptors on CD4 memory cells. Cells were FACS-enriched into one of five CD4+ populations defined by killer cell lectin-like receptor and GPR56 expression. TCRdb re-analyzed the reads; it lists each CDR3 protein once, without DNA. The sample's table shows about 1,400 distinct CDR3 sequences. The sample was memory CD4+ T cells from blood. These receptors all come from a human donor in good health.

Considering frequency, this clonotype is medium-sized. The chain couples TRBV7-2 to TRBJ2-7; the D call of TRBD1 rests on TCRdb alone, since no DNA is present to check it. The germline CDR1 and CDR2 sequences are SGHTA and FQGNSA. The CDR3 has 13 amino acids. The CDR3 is CASSFRQGHEQYF.

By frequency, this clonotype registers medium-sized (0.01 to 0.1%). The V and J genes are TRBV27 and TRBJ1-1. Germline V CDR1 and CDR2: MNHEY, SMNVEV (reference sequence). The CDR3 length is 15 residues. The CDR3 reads CASSPISPGASSAFF.

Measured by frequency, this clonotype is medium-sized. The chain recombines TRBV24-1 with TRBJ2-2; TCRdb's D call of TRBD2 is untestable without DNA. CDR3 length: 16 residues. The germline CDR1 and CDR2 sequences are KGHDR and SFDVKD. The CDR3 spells CATSDLGGGGTGELFF.

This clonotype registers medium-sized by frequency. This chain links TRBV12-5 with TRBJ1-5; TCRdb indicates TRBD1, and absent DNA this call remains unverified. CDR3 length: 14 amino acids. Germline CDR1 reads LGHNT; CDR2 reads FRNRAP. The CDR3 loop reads CASGLGQSNQPQHF. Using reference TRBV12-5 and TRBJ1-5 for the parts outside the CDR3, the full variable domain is DARVTQTPRHKVTEMGQEVTMRCQPILGHNTVFWYRQTMMQGLELLAYFRNRAPLDDSGMPKDRFSAEMPDATLATLKIQPSEPRDSAVYFCASGLGQSNQPQHFGDGTRLSIL.

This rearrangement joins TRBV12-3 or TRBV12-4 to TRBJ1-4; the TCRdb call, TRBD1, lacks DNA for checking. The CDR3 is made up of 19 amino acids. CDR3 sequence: CASSLQAGGAKSPNEKLFF.

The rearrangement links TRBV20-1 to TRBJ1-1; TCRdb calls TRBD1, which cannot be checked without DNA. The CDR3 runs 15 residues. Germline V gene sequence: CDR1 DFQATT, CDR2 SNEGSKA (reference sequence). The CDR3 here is CSAKKVRDRGTEAFF.

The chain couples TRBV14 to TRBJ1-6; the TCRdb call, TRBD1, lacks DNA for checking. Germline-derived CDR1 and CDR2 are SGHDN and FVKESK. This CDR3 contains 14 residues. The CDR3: CASSQGREYSPLHF.

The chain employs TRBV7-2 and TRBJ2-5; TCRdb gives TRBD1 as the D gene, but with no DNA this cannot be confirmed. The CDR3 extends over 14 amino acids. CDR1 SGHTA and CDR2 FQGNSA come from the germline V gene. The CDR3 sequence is CASSPGTGGETQYF.

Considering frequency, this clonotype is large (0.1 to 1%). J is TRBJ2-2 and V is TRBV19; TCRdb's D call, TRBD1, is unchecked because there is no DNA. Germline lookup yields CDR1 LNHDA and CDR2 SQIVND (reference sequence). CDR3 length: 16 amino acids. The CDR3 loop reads CASSIPGGVSTGELFF.

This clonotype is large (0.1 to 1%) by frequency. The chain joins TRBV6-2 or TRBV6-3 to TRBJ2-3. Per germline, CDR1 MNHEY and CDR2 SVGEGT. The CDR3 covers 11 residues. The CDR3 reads CASSYLSTQYF.

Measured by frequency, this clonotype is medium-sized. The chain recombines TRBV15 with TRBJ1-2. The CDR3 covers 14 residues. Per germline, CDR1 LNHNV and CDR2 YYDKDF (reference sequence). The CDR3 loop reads CATSRGLEDYGYTF.

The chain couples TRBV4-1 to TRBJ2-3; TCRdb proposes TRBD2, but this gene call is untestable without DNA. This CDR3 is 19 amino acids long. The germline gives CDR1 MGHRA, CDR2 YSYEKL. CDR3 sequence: CASSHPGGKRGAGADTQYF.

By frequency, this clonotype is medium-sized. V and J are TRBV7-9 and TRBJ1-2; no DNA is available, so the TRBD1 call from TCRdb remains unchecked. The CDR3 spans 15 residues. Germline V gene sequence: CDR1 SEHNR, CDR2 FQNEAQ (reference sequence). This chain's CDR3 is CASRSADREGYGYTF.

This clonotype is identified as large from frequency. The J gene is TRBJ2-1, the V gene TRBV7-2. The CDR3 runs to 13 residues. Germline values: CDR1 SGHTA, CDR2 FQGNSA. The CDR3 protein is CASSFSGYNEQFF. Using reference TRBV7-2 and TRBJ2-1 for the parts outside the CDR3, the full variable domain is GAGVSQSPSNKVTEKGKDVELRCDPISGHTALYWYRQSLGQGLEFLIYFQGNSAPDKSGLPSDRFSAERTGGSVSTLTIQRTQQEDSAVYLCASSFSGYNEQFFGPGTRLTVL.

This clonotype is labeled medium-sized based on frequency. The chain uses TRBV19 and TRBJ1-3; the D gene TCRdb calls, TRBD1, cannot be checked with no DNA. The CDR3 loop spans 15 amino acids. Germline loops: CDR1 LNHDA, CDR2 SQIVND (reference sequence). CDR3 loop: CASNHGSPPGNTIYF.

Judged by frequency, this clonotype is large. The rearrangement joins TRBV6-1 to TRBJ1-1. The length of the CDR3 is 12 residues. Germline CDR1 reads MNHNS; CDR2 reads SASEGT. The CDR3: CASSSDNTEAFF.

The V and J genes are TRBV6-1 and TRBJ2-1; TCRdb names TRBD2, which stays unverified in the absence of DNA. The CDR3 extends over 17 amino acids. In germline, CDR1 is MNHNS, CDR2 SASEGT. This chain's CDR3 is CASSNLAGGATYNEQFF.

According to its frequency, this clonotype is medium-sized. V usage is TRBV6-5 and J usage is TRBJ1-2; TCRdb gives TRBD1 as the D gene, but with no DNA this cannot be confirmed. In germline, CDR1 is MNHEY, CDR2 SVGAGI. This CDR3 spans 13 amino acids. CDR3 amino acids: CASSWRTGLGYTF.

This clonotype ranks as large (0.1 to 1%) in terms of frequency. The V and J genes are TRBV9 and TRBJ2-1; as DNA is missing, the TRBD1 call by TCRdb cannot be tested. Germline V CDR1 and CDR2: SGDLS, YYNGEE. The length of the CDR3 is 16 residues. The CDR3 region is CASSDRRTGSYNEQFF.

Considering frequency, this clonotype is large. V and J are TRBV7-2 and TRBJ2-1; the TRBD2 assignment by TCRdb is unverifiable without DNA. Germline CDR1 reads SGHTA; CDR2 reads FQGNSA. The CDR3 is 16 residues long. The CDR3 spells CASSLAGGATYNEQFF. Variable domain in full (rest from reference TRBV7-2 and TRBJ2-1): GAGVSQSPSNKVTEKGKDVELRCDPISGHTALYWYRQSLGQGLEFLIYFQGNSAPDKSGLPSDRFSAERTGGSVSTLTIQRTQQEDSAVYLCASSLAGGATYNEQFFGPGTRLTVL.